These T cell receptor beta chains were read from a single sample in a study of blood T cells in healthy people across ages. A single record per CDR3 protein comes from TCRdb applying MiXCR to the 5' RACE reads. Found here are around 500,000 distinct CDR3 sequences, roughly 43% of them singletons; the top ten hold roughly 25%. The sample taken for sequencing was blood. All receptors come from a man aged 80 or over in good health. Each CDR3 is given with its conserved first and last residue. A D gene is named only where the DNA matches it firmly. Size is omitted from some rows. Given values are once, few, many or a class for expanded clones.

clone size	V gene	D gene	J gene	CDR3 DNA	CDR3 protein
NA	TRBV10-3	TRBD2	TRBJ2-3	TGTGCCATCAGTGGTAGCGGGGGGGCCGCGTTTGCAGATACGCAGTATTTT	CAISGSGGAAFADTQYF
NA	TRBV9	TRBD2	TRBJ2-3	TGTGCCAGCAGCCCCCACTTGGTAGCGGGGTTCGGGTCAGATACGCAGTATTTT	CASSPHLVAGFGSDTQYF
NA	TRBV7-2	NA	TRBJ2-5	TGTGCCAGCAGCCGTTCCTTTGTGGGTGGGGAGACCCAGTACTTC	CASSRSFVGGETQYF
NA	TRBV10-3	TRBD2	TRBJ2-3	TGTGCCATCAAACCGGGACTAGACACAGATACGCAGTATTTT	CAIKPGLDTDTQYF
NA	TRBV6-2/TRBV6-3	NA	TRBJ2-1	TGTGCCAGCAGTTACGGTCCCGTCGCGGGGAGATACAATGAGCAGTTCTTC	CASSYGPVAGRYNEQFF
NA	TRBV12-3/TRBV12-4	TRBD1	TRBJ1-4	TGTGCCAGCAGCCCGACAGGGGCTGAGGAAAAACTGTTTTTT	CASSPTGAEEKLFF
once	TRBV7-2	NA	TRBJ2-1	TGTGCCCGCAGCCACGACACCGACTCCTACAATGAGCAGTTCTTC	CARSHDTDSYNEQFF
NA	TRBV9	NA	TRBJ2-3	TGTGCCAGCAGCGTAGCTATAGTCGGCACAGATACGCAGTATTTT	CASSVAIVGTDTQYF
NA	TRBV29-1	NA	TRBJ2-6	TGCAGCGTAGAAGAAGCAGGGGCTGGGGCCAACGTCCTGACTTTC	CSVEEAGAGANVLTF
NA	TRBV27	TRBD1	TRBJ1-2	TGTGCCAGCAGTCCCCGGACAGGCTCTAATGGCTACACCTTC	CASSPRTGSNGYTF
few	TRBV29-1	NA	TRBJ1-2	TGCAGCGTTGTTCATGGGGATAACTATGGCTACACCTTC	CSVVHGDNYGYTF
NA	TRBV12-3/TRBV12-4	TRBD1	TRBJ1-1	TGTGCCAGCAGCCGTACGATGGGGACAGGGGGCACTGAAGCTTTCTTT	CASSRTMGTGGTEAFF
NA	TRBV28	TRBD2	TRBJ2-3	TGTGCCAGCAGCCGGGAGGGGATAAGGACAGATACGCAGTATTTT	CASSREGIRTDTQYF
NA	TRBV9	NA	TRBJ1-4	TGTGCCAGCAGCGCCCGAGGAGGGCAGGCAAATGAAAAACTGTTTTTT	CASSARGGQANEKLFF
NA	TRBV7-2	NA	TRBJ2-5	TGTGCCAGCAGCTTAGAGGCCAGGAACAATGAGCAGTACTTC	CASSLEARNNEQYF
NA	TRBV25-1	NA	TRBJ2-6	TGTGCCAGCAGTCCAGGGGTAGGGGCAGGGGATGGGGCCAACGTCCTGACTTTC	CASSPGVGAGDGANVLTF
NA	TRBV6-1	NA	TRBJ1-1	TGTGCCAGTTCCGTCGAGCCGAACACTGAAGCTTTCTTT	CASSVEPNTEAFF
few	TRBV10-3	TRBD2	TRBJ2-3	TGTGCCATCAGTGAGCCTAGCGGGCCTAGCACAGATACGCAGTATTTT	CAISEPSGPSTDTQYF
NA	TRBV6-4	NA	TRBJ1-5	TGTGCCAGATATTTACTCGGACGCGACCCCCTATATCAGCCCCAGCATTTT	CARYLLGRDPLYQPQHF
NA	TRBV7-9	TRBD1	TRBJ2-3	TGTGCCAGCACCGGGACAGTAGAAACAGATACGCAGTATTTT	CASTGTVETDTQYF